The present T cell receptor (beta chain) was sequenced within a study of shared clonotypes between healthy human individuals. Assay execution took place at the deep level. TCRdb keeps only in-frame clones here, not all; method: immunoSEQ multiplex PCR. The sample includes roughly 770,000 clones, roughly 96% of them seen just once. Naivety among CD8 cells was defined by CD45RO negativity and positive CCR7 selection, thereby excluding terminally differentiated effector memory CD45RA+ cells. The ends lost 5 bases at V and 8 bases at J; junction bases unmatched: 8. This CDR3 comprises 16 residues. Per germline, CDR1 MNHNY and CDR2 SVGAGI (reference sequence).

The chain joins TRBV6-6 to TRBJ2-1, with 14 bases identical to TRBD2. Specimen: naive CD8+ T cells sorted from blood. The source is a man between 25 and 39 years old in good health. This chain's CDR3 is CASSTGLAGALHEQFF. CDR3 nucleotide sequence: TGTGCCAGCAGTACGGGACTAGCGGGAGCTCTTCATGAGCAGTTCTTC.